This T cell receptor beta chain emerged from a study of T cell clones after liver transplantation. About the research overall: Apart from three HCV-positive recipients, transplants were for non-autoimmune, non-viral reasons. Tolerant meant at least one year fully off immunosuppression without liver enzymes above twice normal. Overall study results and limits: Compared with third party-reactive sequences, donor-reactive ones declined more, independent of withdrawal success.

The V gene's germline CDR1 is SGHVS and CDR2 FNYEAQ. The V and J ends lost 11 bases and 5 bases, in that order; junction bases with no gene match: 8. The CDR3 loop spans 14 amino acids. Only in-frame clones appear in the TCRdb table, and some are missing; sequencing was by immunoSEQ multiplex PCR. Counted here are over 70,000 clones, 75% to 85% occurring once; the ten biggest clones make up approximately 0.73%. In regard to this clone: What it binds is not known.

Unstimulated PBMCs were sorted into CD3+CD4+ and CD3+CD8+ populations. The receptor's source is a human patient who received a liver transplant. Some T cells may be transferred from the graft donor. The gene calls are TRBV7-6 and TRBJ2-2; 10 bases map to TRBD1. The sequences come from CD4+ T cells from blood, collected 12 months after liver transplant. The CDR3 reads CAASGTGVTGELFF. In DNA form, the CDR3 reads TGTGCCGCATCCGGGACAGGGGTTACCGGGGAGCTGTTTTTT.